Given below is one T cell receptor beta chain in context. The specificity of this receptor is unknown. Base qualities are not provided; no much larger clone lies one nucleotide away. The donors were healthy, HIV-negative adults who had no recently reported acute infections or vaccinations. Every donor was a Caucasian adult living in Nashville, Tennessee, USA. CD4+ T cells were enriched by magnetic negative selection; naive cells were then positively selected on CD45RA, and the negative fraction formed the memory subset. After blood collection by leukapheresis, PBMCs were isolated using Ficoll-Histopaque density gradient centrifugation and then cryopreserved in the vapor phase of liquid nitrogen. Purity and quantity of every magnetically sorted T cell population were checked by analytical flow cytometry. Each sorted fraction had its genomic DNA isolated and then quantified by UV absorbance on a Nanodrop 2000c.

The data stem from a study of shared clonotypes between healthy human individuals (dated by TCRdb to between 2020 and 2021). About the full investigation: The cohort comprised a couple of women and three men aged 18 to 49 years. Different laboratories and diverse techniques were used to prepare libraries and sequence TCR repertoires, to increase sequencing depth and limit assay-specific biases. Between about 0.85 and 9.5 billion PBMCs per donor were obtained by leukapheresis. The study deeply sequenced blood TCR repertoires of about five healthy adults to estimate repertoire size and the extent of clonotype sharing between individuals. For each donor, CD4 naive and CD4 memory were each given three plates, CD8 naive was given two plates, and CD8 memory was given one plate. The paper as a whole reports these results and caveats: Even with the large sequencing depth, rarefaction of the sorted-subset datasets indicated that sequencing was incomplete. About 5% of naive CD4, 3.5% of naive CD8, about 2.5% of memory CD4, and approximately 0.39% of memory CD8 clonotypes were shared across several donors. Naive subsets generally had larger estimated clonotype richness than memory subsets. Pairwise subsampling indicated that sequencing depth was expected to affect the degree of clonotype sharing among donors. The small number of donors limited the genetic and exposure-history diversity represented. Sampling was restricted to blood, and TCR repertoires in tissues likely differ from the TCR repertoires found in blood. Compared with non-shared clonotypes, clonotypes shared by all four sorted-subset donors had higher generation probabilities.

From a lookup of the germline V gene, CDR1 and CDR2 are MNHNS and SASEGT. Germline trimming: 5 bases from V, 1 base from J; junction bases outside gene matches: 4. The CDR3, cysteine through phenylalanine, is 14 amino acids long. Only the CDR3 part of the read is kept: 42 bases, read in frame from the first base. TCR CDR3 regions were amplified from genomic DNA by multiplex PCR using the deep immunoSEQ assay. Extracted genomic DNA from each cell subset was spread evenly across all wells of several immunoSEQ 96-well plates, with each plate serving as a replicate. Each replicate PCR for sorted subsets received around 200 ng genomic DNA, equal to 28,000 or so T cell genomes. Purified libraries were measured with a Qubit 3.0 fluorometer, size-checked on a Bioanalyzer 2100, and measured again with the KAPA Library Quantification kit. A separate single-read 150-cycle Illumina NextSeq 550 flow cell was used to sequence each immunoSEQ 96-well plate. Regarding the original processing steps: The immunoSEQ output contained only junctional sequences without quality scores, so filtering could not match that applied to full-length reads. Sequences were annotated with PyIR, a Python wrapper for IgBLAST v1.9, and V/J genes and CDR3 were assigned using IMGT germline references. Reads with weak V/J assignments (E-value above 1e-6), missing CDR3, stop codons, out-of-frame junctions, or ambiguous translated residues were removed. V3J clonotypes were defined by identical inferred V gene, J gene, and CDR3 amino acid sequence. Percentage overlap between repertoires was computed as shared unique clonotypes divided by the size of the smaller repertoire. Repertoire richness was assessed with RTK rarefaction, the Chao1 estimator, and Recon v2.1 estimates of unobserved clonotypes. OLGA was used to compute generation probabilities for all TCRbeta clonotypes that the gDNA method yielded from a handful of donors. The source is immuneACCESS, and TCRdb retained only in-frame sequences with V and J called. Part of the clones is not carried over; for the studies checked, unresolved V genes explain less than half of this, and the remainder is unexplained. From that table come the V and J calls and clone size; the DNA was used to work out D and trimming. Recorded for this sample are 2.3 million or so clones; 85% to 95% of them occurred a single time. Under 0.45% of the sample rests with the top ten.

The specimen was naive CD4+ T cells from PBMCs. Explained via the paper, the cell subset or site label denotes: CD45RA+ positively selected. This sequence was found in a man aged 18 to 30 in good health. Some clones in this sample may be carry-over from other donors' samples. The chain links TRBV6-1 with TRBJ2-7; 8 of the junction bases match TRBD1. The CDR3 here reads CASSSRDRSYEQYF. Read as DNA, the sequence is TGTGCCAGCAGTTCCCGGGACAGGTCCTACGAGCAGTACTTC.